This T cell receptor beta chain was obtained from a study of blood T cells in healthy people across ages. Study overall: With template switching, about one barcoded beta molecule was captured per two T cells.

The CDR3 has 15 residues. The ends lost 5 bases at V and 0 bases at J; junction bases unmatched: 9. Germline assignment: CDR1 DFQATT and CDR2 SNEGSKA (reference sequence). Primers used in a second PCR of roughly 7 to 12 cycles were a sample-barcoded 5' primer and a J-beta primer mix. One entry per CDR3 protein, called by TCRdb with MiXCR from the 5' RACE reads. Of some 850,000 distinct CDR3 sequences in the sample, around 24% were seen once. This clonotype was picked up a small number of times. The missing conserved phenylalanine or tryptophan at the end of this CDR3 makes a read error likely. These sequences were also reported in another study, on T cells of mothers and their children. From that paper: Sequencing returned over 9 million TCR beta CDR3 reads per mother and around 3 million per child.

The clonotype comes from a boy between 5 and 17 years old in good health. The chain joins TRBV20-1 to TRBJ2-5; 7 bases match TRBD2. Sequencing used blood. CDR3 coding DNA: TGCAGTGCTCCAGGCCAGCGGGGCCACCAAGAGACCCAGTACCTC. This sequence encodes CSAPGQRGHQETQYL.